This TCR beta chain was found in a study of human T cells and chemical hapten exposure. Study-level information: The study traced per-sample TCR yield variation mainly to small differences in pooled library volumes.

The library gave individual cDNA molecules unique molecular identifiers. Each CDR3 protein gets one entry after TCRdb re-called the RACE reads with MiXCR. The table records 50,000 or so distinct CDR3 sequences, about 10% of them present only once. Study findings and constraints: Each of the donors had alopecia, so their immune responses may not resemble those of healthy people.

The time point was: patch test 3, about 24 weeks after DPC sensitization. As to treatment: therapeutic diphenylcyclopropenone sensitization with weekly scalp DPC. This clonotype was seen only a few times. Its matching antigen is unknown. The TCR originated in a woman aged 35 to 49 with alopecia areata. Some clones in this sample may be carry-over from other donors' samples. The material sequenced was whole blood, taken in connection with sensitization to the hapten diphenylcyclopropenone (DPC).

CDR3 in amino acids: CASSPDGYYGYTF. Written as DNA, the CDR3 is TGCGCCAGCAGCCCCGACGGATACTATGGCTACACCTTC. The chain joins TRBV4-1 to TRBJ1-2; D not certain. CDR3 size: 13 residues. Germline V gene sequence: CDR1 MGHRA, CDR2 YSYEKL. V was pared by 4 bases and J by 3 bases, with 9 bases between.